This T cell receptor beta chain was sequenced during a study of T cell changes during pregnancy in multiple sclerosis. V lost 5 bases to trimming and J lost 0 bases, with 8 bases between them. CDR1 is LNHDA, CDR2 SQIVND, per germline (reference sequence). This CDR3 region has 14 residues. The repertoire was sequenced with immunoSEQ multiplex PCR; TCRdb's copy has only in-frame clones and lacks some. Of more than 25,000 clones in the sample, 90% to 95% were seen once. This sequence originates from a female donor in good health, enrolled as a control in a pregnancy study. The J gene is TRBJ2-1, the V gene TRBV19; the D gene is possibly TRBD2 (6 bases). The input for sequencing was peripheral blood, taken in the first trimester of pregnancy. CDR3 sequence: CASSFGSSYNEQFF. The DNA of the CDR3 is TGTGCCAGTAGTTTCGGGAGCTCCTACAATGAGCAGTTCTTC.